One TCR beta chain is described in this entry. This clonotype was picked up many times. This clone's antigen is unknown. Nothing much larger sits one base from this clone, and base qualities are not available. These reads were obtained on an Illumina HiSeq 2000. Multiplex PCR amplification was used to generate the TCR beta chain libraries. High-throughput sequencing was used to analyze the amplified TCR beta chain products. TCRdb reran the public reads through fastp at Q25 and MiXCR, keeping productive beta chains. Entries are consolidated by CDR3 protein sequence, retaining the most common genes and DNA. This sample lists just under 65,000 distinct CDR3 sequences; less than 60% were detected once. Of the sample, approximately 19% falls within the top ten clones. This specimen belongs to a study of breast tumors, draining lymph nodes, adjacent tissues (dated by TCRdb to between 2015 and 2016). For context, the study as a whole: Breast cancer patients provided tumor, adjacent nontumor tissue and axillary lymph nodes, and the study compared the TCR beta repertoires across these three sources. The study was designed to assess the relationships and possible T-cell exchange between tumor, surrounding tissue and draining lymph node repertoires in human breast cancer.

What the research found in general, with its limitations: Tumor and nontumor tissue repertoires were found to be significantly more similar in luminal-like than in basal-like breast cancer. Tumor T-cell repertoires showed less diversity than lymph node repertoires and more diversity than nontumor tissue repertoires, and tumor T-cell repertoires showed preferential V and J gene usage. The conclusion that tumor T cells originate in lymph nodes was presented as consistent with a hypothesis rather than as directly demonstrated. The data were considered consistent with the idea that most tumor T cells come from the lymph node and then expand in tumor tissue.

The CDR1 and CDR2 encoded by the germline V gene are SNHLY and FYNNEI. Counted from cysteine to phenylalanine, this CDR3 has 13 amino acids. Kept here is only the CDR3 DNA, which spans 39 bases and is read in frame from base 1. At the junction V is shortened by 2 bases and J by 6 bases; bases outside the gene matches: 3. The sequence joins TRBV2 to TRBJ1-1; 7 middle bases align to TRBD1. The sample taken for sequencing was breast tumor tissue. The sequence derives from a female donor with breast cancer. Some clones in this sample may be carry-over from other donors' samples. The DNA reads as follows: TGTGCCAGCAGTGAACAGGGGGAATCTGAAGCTTTCTTT. Its product reads: CASSEQGESEAFF.